This T cell receptor beta chain was identified during a study of T cells in Graves' hyperthyroidism and ophthalmopathy. Germline V lookup: CDR1 DFQATT, CDR2 SNEGSKA (reference sequence). V trimming: 3 bases; J trimming: 7 bases; junction bases outside the gene matches: 6. The CDR3 extends over 13 amino acids. From RNA transcripts, TCR beta CDR3 regions were amplified. When the TCR CDR3 underwent first-round RT-PCR, the HTBI primer set was used. In TCRdb, the multiplex PCR reads were re-called with MiXCR into one record per CDR3 protein. Among around 660,000 distinct CDR3 sequences, 45% were seen once, and the ten largest hold about 7.2%. Study observations and caveats: A 13 V-J signature model discriminated ophthalmopathy versus stable hyperthyroidism. Model predictions of ophthalmopathy came a median approximately 6 months before onset.

Points on this clonotype: Antigen specificity is unknown.

This chain joins TRBV20-1 and TRBJ1-5; 7 bases are a match to TRBD1. The sequenced sample consisted of peripheral blood or thyroid tissue (not recorded which). The receptor was derived from an adult man with Graves' disease, either hyperthyroidism or ophthalmopathy (not recorded which). The CDR3 bases are TGCAGTGCTAGCCCAGGGGGGGACCAGCCCCAGCATTTT. It specifies CSASPGGDQPQHF.